This T cell receptor (beta chain) was captured in a study of T cell changes during pregnancy in multiple sclerosis. Sequencing was performed with immunoSEQ multiplex PCR; in TCRdb, only in-frame clones are kept and a portion is missing. The sample consists of some 64,000 clones, roughly nine tenths of them appearing once. The CDR3 has 14 amino acids. From germline, CDR1 is MDHEN and CDR2 SYDVKM. V was pared by 8 bases and J by 9 bases, with 20 bases between. The chain employs TRBV28 and TRBJ2-1, with D perhaps matching TRBD2 (6 bases). The sample was peripheral blood, taken after pregnancy. The clonotype was recovered from a female donor with multiple sclerosis, enrolled in a pregnancy study. CDR3 sequence: CASGPGLDLREQFF. For the CDR3, the DNA is TGTGCCAGCGGGCCGGGACTGGATCTACGTGAGCAGTTCTTC.